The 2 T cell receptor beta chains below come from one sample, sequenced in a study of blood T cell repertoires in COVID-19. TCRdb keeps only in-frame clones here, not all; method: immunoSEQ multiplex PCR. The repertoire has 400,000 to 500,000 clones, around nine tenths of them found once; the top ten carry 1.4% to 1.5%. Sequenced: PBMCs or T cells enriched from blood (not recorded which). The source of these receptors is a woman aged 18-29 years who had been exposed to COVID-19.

The CDR3 region has the DNA TGTGCCAGCAGTACCGGGTTCTATGGCTACACCTTC. Its protein is CASSTGFYGYTF. The chain has TRBV28 and TRBJ1-2; D not resolved. The CDR3 sequence is 12 residues long. Germline V gene data show CDR1 as MDHEN and CDR2 as SYDVKM. V lost 5 bases and J 4 bases, leaving 8 bases between the germline ends.

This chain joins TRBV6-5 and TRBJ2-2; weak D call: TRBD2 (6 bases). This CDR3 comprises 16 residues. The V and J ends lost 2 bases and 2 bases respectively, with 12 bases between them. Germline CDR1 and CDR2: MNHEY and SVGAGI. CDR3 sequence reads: CASSYEGLRNTGELFF. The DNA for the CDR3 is TGTGCCAGCAGTTACGAGGGACTGAGAAACACCGGGGAGCTGTTTTTT.